Below, 5 T cell receptor beta chains from the same sample are listed, as sequenced in a study of T cell repertoires in cytomegalovirus infection. MiXCR was run by TCRdb on the reads, yielding one entry per CDR3 protein. The table has 150,000 to 200,000 distinct CDR3 sequences, roughly a fifth seen once. The source material was PBMCs. The receptors were sampled from a human donor in good health (CMV status not recorded). Some clones in this sample may be carry-over from other donors' samples.

Details on this clonotype: A much larger clone differs from this one at a single base, so this may be a read error. This rearrangement joins TRBV11-2 to TRBJ2-7; D is perhaps TRBD1 (5 bases). The CDR3 totals 14 residues. Per the germline V gene, CDR1 is SGHAT and CDR2 is FQNNGV. Trimming took off 4 bases at V and 0 bases at J, with 10 bases between the two ends. CDR3 region: CASSSNRFSYEQYF. The CDR3 DNA reads TGTGCCAGCAGCTCGAACAGGTTCTCCTACGAGCAGTACTTC.

The gene calls are TRBV20-1 and TRBJ2-2; 7 bases are shared with TRBD1. The CDR3 loop spans 15 amino acids. CDR1 DFQATT and CDR2 SNEGSKA come from the germline V gene (reference sequence). V dropped 6 bases and J dropped 1; count of bases not matched to a gene: 8. The chain's CDR3 is CSAIPTGWNTGELFF. Here the CDR3 DNA reads TGCAGTGCCATACCGACAGGGTGGAACACCGGGGAGCTGTTTTTT.

The chain has TRBV30 and TRBJ2-1; D call uncertain. The CDR3 consists of 12 residues. Germline loops: CDR1 GTSNPN, CDR2 SVGIG (reference sequence). The V gene lost 2 bases and the J gene lost 9 bases, with 11 bases spanning the gap. The CDR3 coding sequence is TGTGCCTGGAGTTTAGGGTCCACTGAGCAGTTCTTC. It translates to CAWSLGSTEQFF.

The rearrangement uses TRBV7-2 and TRBJ2-1, with 8 positions matching TRBD2. Trimming removed 6 bases from V and 7 bases from J; junction bases left unmatched: 11. Per germline, CDR1 SGHTA and CDR2 FQGNSA. This CDR3 is built from 15 residues. CDR3 region: CASRIRASGSNEQFF. CDR3 DNA sequence: TGTGCCAGCAGAATCCGGGCTAGCGGGTCGAATGAGCAGTTCTTC.

This clonotype has ten or more counts. The gene calls are TRBV7-2 and TRBJ2-3, with a possible D match to TRBD1 (7 bases). The CDR3 covers 12 residues. Germline lookup yields CDR1 SGHTA and CDR2 FQGNSA. The V end lost 5 bases, the J end lost 5 bases, and 8 bases lay between the germline ends. The CDR3 here is CASSQGGDTQYF. The CDR3 bases are TGTGCCAGCAGCCAGGGGGGAGATACGCAGTATTTT.